These T cell receptor beta chains were read from a single sample in a study of shared clonotypes between healthy human individuals. Libraries were prepared by immunoSEQ multiplex PCR; TCRdb keeps only in-frame clonotypes and omits some of them. This sample has roughly 1.5 million clones; approximately 98% occur once, and the top ten carry roughly 0.45%. Input material: naive CD4+ T cells sorted from blood. These receptors were taken from a man between 25 and 39 years old in good health. Both conserved end residues are part of each CDR3. Each record gives: D gene, clone size, V gene, J gene, CDR3 protein, CDR3 DNA. D genes are given only for firm matches. Part of the rows lack a size; the others show once, few, many or a class for expanded clones.

TRBD1	-	TRBV19	TRBJ2-7	CASMKGTGTGADEQYF	TGTGCCAGCATGAAGGGGACCGGGACAGGGGCGGACGAGCAGTACTTC
-	-	TRBV7-7	TRBJ1-1	CASSSSRGTEAFF	TGTGCCAGCAGCTCGAGCCGGGGGACTGAAGCTTTCTTT
TRBD1	-	TRBV7-2	TRBJ2-7	CASSLRTTGYEQYF	TGTGCCAGCAGCTTGCGGACGACAGGGTACGAGCAGTACTTC
-	-	TRBV5-1	TRBJ2-7	CASSLGGPSEQYF	TGCGCCAGCAGCTTGGGCGGACCGTCCGAGCAGTACTTC
-	-	TRBV19	TRBJ1-4	CATRTTRNEKLFF	TGTGCCACCCGGACGACCCGTAATGAAAAACTGTTTTTT
-	-	TRBV5-1	TRBJ2-7	CASSLGGAEREQYF	TGCGCCAGCAGCTTGGGCGGCGCGGAGAGGGAGCAGTACTTC
-	-	TRBV5-6	TRBJ1-4	CASSFTGSLGEKLFF	TGTGCCAGCAGCTTTACAGGTTCCTTGGGTGAAAAACTGTTTTTT
TRBD2	-	TRBV19	TRBJ2-6	CASSIRYRLAGGPGANVLTF	TGTGCCAGTAGTATCCGCTACCGACTAGCGGGAGGACCTGGGGCCAACGTCCTGACTTTC
-	-	TRBV5-4	TRBJ2-7	CASSLLARPYEQYF	TGTGCCAGCAGCTTGCTCGCTAGACCCTACGAGCAGTACTTC
TRBD2	few	TRBV5-1	TRBJ2-1	CASSLTSGSPNEQFF	TGCGCCAGCAGCTTGACTAGCGGGAGTCCCAATGAGCAGTTCTTC
-	-	TRBV30	TRBJ1-2	CACSGLSNYGYTF	TGTGCCTGTTCAGGTTTATCCAACTATGGCTACACCTTC
-	-	TRBV5-5	TRBJ2-1	CASSFFLGSYNEQFF	TGTGCCAGCAGCTTTTTTTTAGGGTCCTACAATGAGCAGTTCTTC
TRBD1	-	TRBV7-8	TRBJ1-1	CASSFSGDRGAEAFF	TGTGCCAGCAGCTTTTCCGGGGACAGGGGGGCGGAAGCTTTCTTT
-	-	TRBV28	TRBJ1-1	CASSLQTERAEAFF	TGTGCCAGCAGTTTACAGACGGAACGGGCTGAAGCTTTCTTT
-	-	TRBV10-2	TRBJ2-1	CASSSVYNEQFF	TGCGCCAGCAGCTCCGTCTACAATGAGCAGTTCTTC
TRBD1	-	TRBV7-8	TRBJ1-1	CASTIQGVKVNTEAFF	TGTGCCAGCACGATACAGGGGGTGAAGGTGAACACTGAAGCTTTCTTT
-	-	TRBV25-1	TRBJ2-2	CASSESTPGGELFF	TGTGCCAGCAGTGAAAGTACTCCAGGCGGGGAGCTGTTTTTT
TRBD2	-	TRBV5-1	TRBJ2-1	CASMLAGWSNEQFF	TGCGCCAGCATGCTAGCGGGATGGAGCAATGAGCAGTTCTTC
TRBD1	-	TRBV15	TRBJ1-5	CATSTPRQGANQPQHF	TGTGCCACCAGCACGCCTAGACAGGGGGCAAATCAGCCCCAGCATTTT